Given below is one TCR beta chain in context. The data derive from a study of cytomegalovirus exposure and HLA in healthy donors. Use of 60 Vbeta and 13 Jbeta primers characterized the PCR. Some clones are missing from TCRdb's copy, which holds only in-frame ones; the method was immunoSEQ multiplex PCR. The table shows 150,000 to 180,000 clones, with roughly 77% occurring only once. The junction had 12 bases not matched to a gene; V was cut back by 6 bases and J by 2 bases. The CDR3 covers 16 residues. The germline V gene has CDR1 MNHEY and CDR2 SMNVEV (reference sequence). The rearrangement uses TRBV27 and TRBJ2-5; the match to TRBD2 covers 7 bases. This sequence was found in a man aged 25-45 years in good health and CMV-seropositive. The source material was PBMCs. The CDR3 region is CASRSVWGGKQETQYF. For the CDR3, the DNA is TGTGCCAGCAGGTCCGTCTGGGGGGGAAAACAAGAGACCCAGTACTTC.